Listed here is a single TCR beta chain. Its antigen is currently not known. Base-call qualities are not available, and no considerably larger clone is one nucleotide away. No treatment had been received by any patient before thyroid surgery. Using T-cell receptor beta sequencing, the researchers looked back retrospectively at clinical samples from patients, gathered between the early 2010s and the late 2010s. This entry belongs to a study of metastatic and nonmetastatic thyroid tumors (TCRdb year 2020). Regarding the research as a whole: Repertoires were compared across peripheral blood and tumor or nodule tissue samples from malignant and benign thyroid patients. General findings and caveats noted by the study authors: In both blood and tumor samples, malignant tumors were reported to have significantly higher TCR beta diversity than benign nodules.

Libraries were made using PCR. The instrument was an Illumina HiSeq 4000. The TCR beta-chain CDR3 region of each patient was profiled by high-throughput sequencing. Per the original workflow: A classifier to discriminate distant-metastatic papillary thyroid cancer patients was built from CDR3 differences across clinicopathological groups. To measure repertoire diversity the researchers used the Shannon index, while the Morisita-Horn index served to gauge how similar the tumor and blood repertoires were. The public reads were reanalyzed by TCRdb: fastp trimming at Q25, MiXCR alignment, in-frame beta chains only. TCRdb's processing, not the study's, gives the V and J calls here. Recorded for this sample are roughly 18,000 clones; about 31% of them occurred a single time. The top ten constitute around a fifth of the sample. For this chain, trimming is 3 bases at the V end and 8 bases at the J end, and the number of junction bases without a gene match is 4. Reading from cysteine to phenylalanine, the CDR3 counts 13 amino acids. Just CDR3 DNA is preserved here, 39 bases in frame from base 1. In the germline V gene, CDR1 corresponds to MGHRA and CDR2 to YSYEKL.

The receptor chain draws on TRBV4-1 and TRBJ2-4, and TRBD1 aligns with 7 junction nucleotides. This sequence was found in a female donor with papillary thyroid cancer or a benign thyroid nodule (not recorded which). Some clones in this sample may be carry-over from other donors' samples. Material for sequencing was adjacent normal tissue. The CDR3 region has the sequence CASSQNQGDIQYF. The bases read TGCGCCAGCAGCCAGAATCAGGGGGACATTCAGTACTTC.